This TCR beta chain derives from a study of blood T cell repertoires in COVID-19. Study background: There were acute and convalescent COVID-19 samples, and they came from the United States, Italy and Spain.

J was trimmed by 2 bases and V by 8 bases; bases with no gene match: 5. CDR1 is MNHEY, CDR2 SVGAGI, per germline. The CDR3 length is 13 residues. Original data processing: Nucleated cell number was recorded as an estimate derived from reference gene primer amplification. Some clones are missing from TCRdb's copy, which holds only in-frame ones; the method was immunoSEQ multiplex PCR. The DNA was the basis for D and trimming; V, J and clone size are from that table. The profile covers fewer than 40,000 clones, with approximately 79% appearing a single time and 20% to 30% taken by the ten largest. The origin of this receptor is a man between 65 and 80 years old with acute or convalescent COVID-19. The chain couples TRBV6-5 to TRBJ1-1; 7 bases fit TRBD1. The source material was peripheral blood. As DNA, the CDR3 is TGTGCCAGCGCCCCAGGGGGAAACACTGAAGCTTTCTTT. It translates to CASAPGGNTEAFF.